This T cell receptor (beta chain) was identified during a study of T cells after yellow fever vaccination. V shed 5 bases, J shed 8 bases, and the junction held 7 bases outside the gene matches. The CDR3 extends over 14 amino acids. The germline gives CDR1 SGHTA, CDR2 FQGNSA. In its sample, this clonotype was seen a few times. From the 5' RACE reads, TCRdb called clonotypes with MiXCR, one entry per CDR3 protein. Found here are 250,000 or so distinct CDR3 sequences, less than 9% of them singletons; the top ten hold roughly 0.86%. The V gene is TRBV7-2, the J gene TRBJ2-3; 10 nucleotides align to TRBD2. The receptor was derived from a man younger than 45 who received the YFV17D yellow fever vaccine. The source material was CD4+ T cells sorted from PBMCs, sampled 15 days after the yellow fever booster vaccination. CDR3 sequence reads: CASSTTSGMGTQYF. CDR3 nucleotide sequence: TGTGCCAGCAGCACTACTAGCGGGATGGGTACGCAGTATTTT. Full variable domain (missing parts from reference TRBV7-2 and TRBJ2-3): GAGVSQSPSNKVTEKGKDVELRCDPISGHTALYWYRQSLGQGLEFLIYFQGNSAPDKSGLPSDRFSAERTGGSVSTLTIQRTQQEDSAVYLCASSTTSGMGTQYFGPGTRLTVL.